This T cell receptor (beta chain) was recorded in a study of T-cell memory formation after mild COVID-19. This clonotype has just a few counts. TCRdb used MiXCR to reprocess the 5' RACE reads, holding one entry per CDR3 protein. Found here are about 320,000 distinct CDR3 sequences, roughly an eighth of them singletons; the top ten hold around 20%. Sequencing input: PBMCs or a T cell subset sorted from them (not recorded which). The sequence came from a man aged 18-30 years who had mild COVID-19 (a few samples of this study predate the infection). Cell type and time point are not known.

This chain's CDR3 is CASSSIDRFRGYTF. Here the CDR3 DNA reads TGTGCCAGCAGTTCAATCGACAGGTTCAGGGGCTACACCTTC. The J gene is TRBJ1-2, the V gene TRBV7-2; D may be TRBD1 (6 bases). This CDR3 comprises 14 residues. CDR1 SGHTA and CDR2 FQGNSA come from the germline V gene. Trimming shortened V by 6 bases and J by 8 bases, and 19 bases separated the two germline ends. Full variable domain (outside the CDR3, taken from reference TRBV7-2 and TRBJ1-2): GAGVSQSPSNKVTEKGKDVELRCDPISGHTALYWYRQSLGQGLEFLIYFQGNSAPDKSGLPSDRFSAERTGGSVSTLTIQRTQQEDSAVYLCASSSIDRFRGYTFGSGTRLTVV.